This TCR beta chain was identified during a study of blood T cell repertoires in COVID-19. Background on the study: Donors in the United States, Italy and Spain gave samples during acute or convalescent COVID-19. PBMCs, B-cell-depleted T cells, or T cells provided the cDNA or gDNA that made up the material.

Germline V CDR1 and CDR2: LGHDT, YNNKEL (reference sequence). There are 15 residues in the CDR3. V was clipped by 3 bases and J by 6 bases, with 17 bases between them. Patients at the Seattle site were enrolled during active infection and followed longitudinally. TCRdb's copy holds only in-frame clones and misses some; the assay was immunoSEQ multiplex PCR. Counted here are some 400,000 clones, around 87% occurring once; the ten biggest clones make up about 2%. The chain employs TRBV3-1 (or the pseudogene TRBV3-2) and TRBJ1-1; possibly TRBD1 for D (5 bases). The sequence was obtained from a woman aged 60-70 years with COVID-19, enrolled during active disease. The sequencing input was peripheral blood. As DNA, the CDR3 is TGTGCCAGCAGCCATTTAACAGGTAACGTCGCTGAAGCTTTCTTT. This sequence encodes CASSHLTGNVAEAFF.